The next 6 T cell receptor beta chains were all read from a single sample in a study of T cell repertoires in cytomegalovirus infection. TCRdb reprocessed the reads via MiXCR and lists one record per CDR3 protein. The data contain tens of thousands of distinct CDR3 sequences, 20% to 25% of them singletons. Their target antigens are unknown. The sequencing input was PBMCs, sequenced either directly or after in vitro stimulation (not recorded which). These receptors originate from a human donor in good health (CMV status not recorded). Some clones in this sample may be carry-over from other donors' samples.

This clonotype was seen at least ten times. This chain's CDR3 is CASSQDRRQGAQPQHF. DNA of the CDR3: TGCGCCAGCAGCCAAGATCGTCGGCAGGGAGCTCAGCCCCAGCATTTT. The rearrangement links TRBV4-1 to TRBJ1-5, with D possibly matching TRBD1 (5 bases). The CDR3 has 16 amino acids. Trimming shortened V by 0 bases and J by 6 bases, and 15 bases separated the two germline ends. Looked up from germline, CDR1 is MGHRA and CDR2 is YSYEKL.

This clonotype was seen ten or more times. The genes are TRBV6-5 and TRBJ2-3; a weak D match, TRBD2 (6 bases). The germline gives CDR1 MNHEY, CDR2 SVGAGI. Trimming left V 0 bases short and J 6 bases short, with 13 bases between. The length of the CDR3 is 15 residues. CDR3 nucleotides: TGTGCCAGCAGTTACTCGCGGCGCGGGATCGATACGCAGTATTTT. This sequence encodes CASSYSRRGIDTQYF.

The chain couples TRBV15 to TRBJ2-3, with TRBD2 matching 11 bases. Losses at the gene ends were 6 bases for V and 3 bases for J; bases not matched to a gene: 8. Looked up from germline, CDR1 is LNHNV and CDR2 is YYDKDF (reference sequence). The CDR3 loop spans 16 amino acids. CDR3 residues: CATRLAGGPGTDTQYF. In DNA, the CDR3 is TGTGCCACCAGGTTAGCGGGAGGGCCTGGGACAGATACGCAGTATTTT.

This clonotype occurred many times. The chain joins TRBV6-2 or TRBV6-3 to TRBJ1-6; a possible D gene is TRBD1 (6 bases). Germline CDR1 is MNHEY and CDR2 is SVGEGT. V lost 11 bases to trimming and J lost 10 bases, with 12 bases between them. The CDR3 loop spans 11 amino acids. Here the CDR3 reads CAAGVRSPLHF. In DNA form, the CDR3 reads TGTGCCGCAGGGGTGCGATCACCCCTCCACTTT.

This clonotype was counted ten times or more. V gene TRBV6-6 combines with J gene TRBJ1-5, with D maybe TRBD1 (5 bases). This CDR3 spans 17 amino acids. Trimming removed 1 base at V and 0 bases at J, with 13 bases between. CDR1 and CDR2 from the germline V gene are MNHNY and SVGAGI (reference sequence). CDR3 sequence (DNA): TGTGCCAGCAGTTACTACGGGACGGTCCTTAGCAATCAGCCCCAGCATTTT. Its translation: CASSYYGTVLSNQPQHF.

This clonotype appeared many times. The chain is built from TRBV7-2 and TRBJ2-7; D is unclear. The V gene lost 6 bases and the J gene lost 0 bases, with 15 bases spanning the gap. The germline gives CDR1 SGHTA, CDR2 FQGNSA. CDR3 length: 15 amino acids. CDR3 loop: CASSSRRSSSYEQYF. The CDR3 DNA is TGTGCCAGCAGTTCCCGAAGGTCGAGCTCCTACGAGCAGTACTTC.